Described below is a single T cell receptor (beta chain) sequence and its context. Germline lookup yields CDR1 DFQATT and CDR2 SNEGSKA (reference sequence). The CDR3 loop spans 11 amino acids. Deletions cut 3 bases from V and 7 bases from J, with 7 bases between. In assigning cohorts, the study relied on participant-reported clinical history. This entry is derived from a study of blood T cell repertoires in COVID-19. Across the whole study: Symptom resolution, clearance, or two negative PCRs marked the recovered donors of Cohort 3. Acute and convalescent COVID-19 specimens originated in the United States, Italy and Spain.

The protocol was immunoSEQ multiplex PCR, while the TCRdb copy is restricted to in-frame clones and leaves out a portion. The table has 400,000 or so clones, more than 75% seen once. The chain is built from TRBV20-1 and TRBJ1-5; tentatively, D is TRBD1 (6 bases). The TCR comes from a man aged 40-49 years in a cohort exposed to, infected with or recovered from COVID-19 (not recorded which). Sequencing used PBMCs or T cells enriched from blood (not recorded which). CDR3 nucleotides: TGCAGTGCTAGGAGGGGGCAGCCCCAGCATTTT. Protein product: CSARRGQPQHF.